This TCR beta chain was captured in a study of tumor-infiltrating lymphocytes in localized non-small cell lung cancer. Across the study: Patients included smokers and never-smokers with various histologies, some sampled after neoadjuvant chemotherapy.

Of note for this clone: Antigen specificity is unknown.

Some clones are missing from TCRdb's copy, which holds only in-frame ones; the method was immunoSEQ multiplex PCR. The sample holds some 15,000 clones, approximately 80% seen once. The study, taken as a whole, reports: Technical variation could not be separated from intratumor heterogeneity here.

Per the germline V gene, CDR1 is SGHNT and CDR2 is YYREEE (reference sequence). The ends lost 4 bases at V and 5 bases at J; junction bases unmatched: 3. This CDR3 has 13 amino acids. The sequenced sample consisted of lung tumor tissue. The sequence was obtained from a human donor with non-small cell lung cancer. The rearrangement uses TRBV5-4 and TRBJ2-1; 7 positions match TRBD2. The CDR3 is CASSGGLNNEQFF. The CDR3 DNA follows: TGTGCCAGCAGCGGGGGACTAAACAATGAGCAGTTCTTC.